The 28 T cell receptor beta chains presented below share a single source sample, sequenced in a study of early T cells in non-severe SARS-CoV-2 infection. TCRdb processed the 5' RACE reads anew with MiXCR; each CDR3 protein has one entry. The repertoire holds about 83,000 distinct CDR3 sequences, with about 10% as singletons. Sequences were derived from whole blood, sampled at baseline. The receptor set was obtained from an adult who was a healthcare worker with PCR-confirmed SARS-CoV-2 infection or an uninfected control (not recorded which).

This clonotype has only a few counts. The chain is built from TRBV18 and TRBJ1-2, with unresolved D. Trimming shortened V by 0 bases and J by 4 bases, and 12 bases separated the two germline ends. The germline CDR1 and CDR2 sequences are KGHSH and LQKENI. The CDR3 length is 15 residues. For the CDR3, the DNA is TGTGCCAGCTCACCACCGGGAAGGGTAGCCTATGGCTACACCTTC. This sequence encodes CASSPPGRVAYGYTF. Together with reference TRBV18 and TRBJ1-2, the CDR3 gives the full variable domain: NAGVMQNPRHLVRRRGQEARLRCSPMKGHSHVYWYRQLPEEGLKFMVYLQKENIIDESGMPKERFSAEFPKEGPSILRIQQVVRGDSAAYFCASSPPGRVAYGYTFGSGTRLTVV.

CDR3 in amino acids: CASSTKITDTQYF. In DNA form, the CDR3 reads TGTGCCAGCAGTACGAAGATAACAGATACGCAGTATTTT. This rearrangement joins TRBV6-2 or TRBV6-3 to TRBJ2-3, with D unclear. The V end lost 5 bases, the J end lost 3 bases, and 9 bases lay between the germline ends. Germline CDR1 is MNHEY and CDR2 is SVGEGT. This CDR3 spans 13 amino acids.

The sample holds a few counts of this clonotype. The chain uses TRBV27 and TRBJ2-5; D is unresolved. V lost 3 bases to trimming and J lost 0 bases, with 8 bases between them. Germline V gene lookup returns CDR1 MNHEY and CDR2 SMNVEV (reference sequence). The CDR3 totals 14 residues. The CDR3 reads CASSFLGNQETQYF. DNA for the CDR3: TGTGCCAGCAGTTTCTTGGGAAACCAAGAGACCCAGTACTTC.

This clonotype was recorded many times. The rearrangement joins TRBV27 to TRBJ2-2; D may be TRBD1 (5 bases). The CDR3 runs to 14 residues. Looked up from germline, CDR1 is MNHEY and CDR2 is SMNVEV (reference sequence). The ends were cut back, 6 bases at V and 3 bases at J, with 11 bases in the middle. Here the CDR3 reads CASSRDRYTGELFF. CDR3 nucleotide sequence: TGTGCCAGCAGCCGAGACAGATACACCGGGGAGCTGTTTTTT.

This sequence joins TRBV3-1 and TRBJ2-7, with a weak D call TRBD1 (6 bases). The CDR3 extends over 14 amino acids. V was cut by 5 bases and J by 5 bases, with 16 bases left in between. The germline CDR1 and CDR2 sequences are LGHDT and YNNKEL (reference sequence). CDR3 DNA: TGTGCCAGCAGCAACAACAGGGTTCTCGACGAGCAGTACTTC. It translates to CASSNNRVLDEQYF.

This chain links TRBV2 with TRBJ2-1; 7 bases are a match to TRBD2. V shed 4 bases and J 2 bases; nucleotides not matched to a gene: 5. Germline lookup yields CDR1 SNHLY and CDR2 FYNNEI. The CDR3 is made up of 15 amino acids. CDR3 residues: CASSGQAGPYNEQFF. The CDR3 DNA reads TGTGCCAGCAGTGGGCAAGCGGGGCCCTACAATGAGCAGTTCTTC. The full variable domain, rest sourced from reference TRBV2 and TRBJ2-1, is EPEVTQTPSHQVTQMGQEVILRCVPISNHLYFYWYRQILGQKVEFLVSFYNNEISEKSEIFDDQFSVERPDGSNFTLKIRSTKLEDSAMYFCASSGQAGPYNEQFFGPGTRLTVL.

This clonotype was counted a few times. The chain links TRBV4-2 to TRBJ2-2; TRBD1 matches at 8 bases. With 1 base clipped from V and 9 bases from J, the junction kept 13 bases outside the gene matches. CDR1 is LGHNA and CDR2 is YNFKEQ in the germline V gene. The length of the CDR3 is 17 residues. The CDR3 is CASSQVGTGGTHRELFF. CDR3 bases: TGTGCCAGCAGCCAAGTAGGTACAGGGGGAACCCACCGGGAGCTGTTTTTT.

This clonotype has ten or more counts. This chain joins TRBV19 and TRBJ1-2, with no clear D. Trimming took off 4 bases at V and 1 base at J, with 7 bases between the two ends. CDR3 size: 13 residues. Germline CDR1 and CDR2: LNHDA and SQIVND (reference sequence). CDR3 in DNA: TGTGCCAGTAGTACTGCAGTTAACTATGGCTACACCTTC. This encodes CASSTAVNYGYTF.

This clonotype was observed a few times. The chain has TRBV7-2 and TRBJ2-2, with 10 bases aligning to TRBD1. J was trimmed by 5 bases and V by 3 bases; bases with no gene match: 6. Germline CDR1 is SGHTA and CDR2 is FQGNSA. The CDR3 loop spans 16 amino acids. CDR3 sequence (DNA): TGTGCCAGCAGCTTGACAGGGGGCGCATCAACCGGGGAGCTGTTTTTT. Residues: CASSLTGGASTGELFF.

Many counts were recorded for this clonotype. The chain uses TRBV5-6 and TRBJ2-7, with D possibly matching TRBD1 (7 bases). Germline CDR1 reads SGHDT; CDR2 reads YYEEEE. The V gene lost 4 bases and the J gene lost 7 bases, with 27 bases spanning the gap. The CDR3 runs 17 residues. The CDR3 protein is CASSPGGGGAPLGEQYF. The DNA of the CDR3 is TGTGCCAGCAGCCCCGGAGGGGGCGGGGCACCCCTGGGGGAGCAGTACTTC.

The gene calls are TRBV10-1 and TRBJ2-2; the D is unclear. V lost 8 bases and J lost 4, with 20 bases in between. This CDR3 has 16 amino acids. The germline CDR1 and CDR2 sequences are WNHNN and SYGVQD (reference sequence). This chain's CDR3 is CASHSQGPRPTGELFF. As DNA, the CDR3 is TGCGCCAGCCATAGCCAAGGGCCCCGTCCCACCGGGGAGCTGTTTTTT.

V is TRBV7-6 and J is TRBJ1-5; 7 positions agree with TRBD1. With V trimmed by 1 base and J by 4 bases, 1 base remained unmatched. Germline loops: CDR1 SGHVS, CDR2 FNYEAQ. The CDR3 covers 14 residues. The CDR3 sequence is CASSLGDRNQPQHF. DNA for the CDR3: TGTGCCAGCAGCTTAGGGGACAGAAATCAGCCCCAGCATTTT.

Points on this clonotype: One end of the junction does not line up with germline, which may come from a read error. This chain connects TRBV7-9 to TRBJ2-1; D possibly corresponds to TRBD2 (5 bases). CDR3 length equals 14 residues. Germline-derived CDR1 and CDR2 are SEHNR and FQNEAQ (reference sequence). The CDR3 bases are TGTGCCAGCAGCTTGCCGGGATCCACCAATGTGCAGTTCTTC. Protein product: CASSLPGSTNVQFF.

The CDR3 DNA sequence: TGCGCCAGCAGCTTGGGCACCTCGAGGACTGAAGCTTTCTTT. Its protein product is CASSLGTSRTEAFF. The chain joins TRBV5-1 to TRBJ1-1; D ambiguous. V lost 0 bases and J lost 5, with 11 bases in between. Per germline, CDR1 SGHRS and CDR2 YFSETQ. The CDR3 totals 14 residues.

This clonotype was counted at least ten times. The CDR3 reads CASSTGTSGSTAKNIQYF. CDR3 DNA: TGCGCCAGCAGCACCGGGACTAGCGGGAGTACGGCCAAAAACATTCAGTACTTC. V gene TRBV5-1 combines with J gene TRBJ2-4, with TRBD2 matching over 14 bases. Germline trimming cut 4 bases from V and 1 base from J; bases unmatched to any gene: 7. CDR3 size: 18 residues. Germline CDR1 SGHRS, CDR2 YFSETQ.

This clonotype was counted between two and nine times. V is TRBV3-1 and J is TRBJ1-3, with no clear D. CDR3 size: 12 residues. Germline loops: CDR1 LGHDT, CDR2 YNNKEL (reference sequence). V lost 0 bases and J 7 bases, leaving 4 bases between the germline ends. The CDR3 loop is CASSQDRNTIYF. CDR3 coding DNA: TGTGCCAGCAGCCAAGATAGGAACACCATATATTTT. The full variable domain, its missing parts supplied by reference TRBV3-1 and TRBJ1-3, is DTAVSQTPKYLVTQMGNDKSIKCEQNLGHDTMYWYKQDSKKFLKIMFSYNNKELIINETVPNRFSPKSPDKAHLNLHINSLELGDSAVYFCASSQDRNTIYFGEGSWLTVV.

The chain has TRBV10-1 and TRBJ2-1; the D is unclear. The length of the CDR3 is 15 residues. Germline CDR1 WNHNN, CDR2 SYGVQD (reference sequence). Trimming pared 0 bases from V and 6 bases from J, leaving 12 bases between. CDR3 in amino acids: CASSESSAWGNEQFF. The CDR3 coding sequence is TGCGCCAGCAGTGAGTCAAGCGCCTGGGGCAATGAGCAGTTCTTC.

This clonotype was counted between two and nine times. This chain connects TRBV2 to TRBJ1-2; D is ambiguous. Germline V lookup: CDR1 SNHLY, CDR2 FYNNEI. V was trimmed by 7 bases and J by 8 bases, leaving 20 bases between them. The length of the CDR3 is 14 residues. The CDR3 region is CASTLGVSYSGYTF. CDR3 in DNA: TGTGCCAGCACTCTCGGCGTCTCCTATAGCGGCTACACCTTC.

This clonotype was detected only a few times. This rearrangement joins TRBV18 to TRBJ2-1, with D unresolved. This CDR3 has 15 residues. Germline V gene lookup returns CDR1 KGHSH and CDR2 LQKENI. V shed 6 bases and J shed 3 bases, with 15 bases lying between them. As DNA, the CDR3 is TGTGCCAGCTCCGAGACACCCGTTAACTACAATGAGCAGTTCTTC. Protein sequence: CASSETPVNYNEQFF.

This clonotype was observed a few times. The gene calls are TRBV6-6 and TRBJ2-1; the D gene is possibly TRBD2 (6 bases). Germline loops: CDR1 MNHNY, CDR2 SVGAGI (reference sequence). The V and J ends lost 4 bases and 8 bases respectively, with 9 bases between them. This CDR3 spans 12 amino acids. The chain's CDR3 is CASSLRGDEQFF. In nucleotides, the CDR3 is TGTGCCAGCAGTTTGCGGGGAGATGAGCAGTTCTTC.

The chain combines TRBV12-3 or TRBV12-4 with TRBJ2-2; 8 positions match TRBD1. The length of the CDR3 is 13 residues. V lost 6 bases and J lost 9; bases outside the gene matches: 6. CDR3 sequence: CASSRQGRRELFF. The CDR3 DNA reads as TGTGCCAGCAGCAGACAGGGGAGGAGGGAGCTGTTTTTT.

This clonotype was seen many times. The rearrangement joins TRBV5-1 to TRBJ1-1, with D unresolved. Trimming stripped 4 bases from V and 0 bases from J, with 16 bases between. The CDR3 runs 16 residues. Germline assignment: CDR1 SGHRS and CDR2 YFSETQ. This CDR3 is CASSPDPVLVNTEAFF. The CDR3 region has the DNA TGCGCCAGCAGCCCAGATCCGGTCCTCGTGAACACTGAAGCTTTCTTT.

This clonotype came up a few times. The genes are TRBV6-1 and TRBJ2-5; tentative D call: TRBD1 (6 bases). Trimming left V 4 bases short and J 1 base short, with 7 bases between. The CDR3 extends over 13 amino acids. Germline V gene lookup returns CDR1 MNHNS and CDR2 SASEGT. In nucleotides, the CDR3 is TGTGCCAGCAGTGCACAGGGCCAAGAGACCCAGTACTTC. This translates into CASSAQGQETQYF.

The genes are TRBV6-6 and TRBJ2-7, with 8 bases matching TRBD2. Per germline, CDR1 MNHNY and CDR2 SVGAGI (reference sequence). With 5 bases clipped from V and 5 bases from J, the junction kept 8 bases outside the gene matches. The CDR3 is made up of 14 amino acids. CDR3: CASSPAGVDHEQYF. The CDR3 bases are TGTGCCAGCAGTCCAGCGGGAGTAGACCACGAGCAGTACTTC.

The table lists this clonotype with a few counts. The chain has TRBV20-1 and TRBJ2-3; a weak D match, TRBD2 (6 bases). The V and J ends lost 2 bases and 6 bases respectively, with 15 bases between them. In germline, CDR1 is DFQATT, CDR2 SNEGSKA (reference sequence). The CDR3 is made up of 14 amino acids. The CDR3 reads CSARSPGLRDTQYF. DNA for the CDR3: TGCAGTGCTAGATCCCCGGGACTTCGGGATACGCAGTATTTT.

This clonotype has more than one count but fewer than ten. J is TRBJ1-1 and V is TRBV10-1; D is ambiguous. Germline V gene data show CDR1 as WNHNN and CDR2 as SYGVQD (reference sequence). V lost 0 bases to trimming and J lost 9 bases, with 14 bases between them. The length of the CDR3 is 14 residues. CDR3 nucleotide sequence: TGCGCCAGCAGTGAGTCGTTCAGCGGGAGTAAAGCTTTCTTT. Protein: CASSESFSGSKAFF.

The CDR3 region has the DNA TGTGCCATCAGTGACATAGTAGCGGGGGGGTCAGATACGCAGTATTTT. It codes for CAISDIVAGGSDTQYF. The rearrangement links TRBV10-3 to TRBJ2-3, with 11 bases matching TRBD2. The CDR3 extends over 16 amino acids. Germline lookup yields CDR1 ENHRY and CDR2 SYGVKD. J lost 4 bases, V lost 3 bases, and 6 bases had no gene match.

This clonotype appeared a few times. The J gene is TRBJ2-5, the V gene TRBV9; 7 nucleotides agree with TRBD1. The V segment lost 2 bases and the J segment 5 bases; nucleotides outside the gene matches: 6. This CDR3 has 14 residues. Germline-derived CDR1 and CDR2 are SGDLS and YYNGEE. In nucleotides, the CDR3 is TGTGCCAGCAGCGTCAGGCAGGGGGAGGAGACCCAGTACTTC. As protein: CASSVRQGEETQYF.